The next 7 T cell receptor beta chains were all read from a single sample in a study of T cells in Graves' hyperthyroidism and ophthalmopathy. The TCR beta CDR3 regions underwent amplification using RNA transcripts as the source. RT-PCR in the first round (using the HTBI primer set) targeted the TCR CDR3. TCRdb fed the multiplex PCR reads into MiXCR, producing one record per CDR3 protein. Of 250,000 or so distinct CDR3 sequences listed, roughly 15% are singletons. The specimen was blood. These receptors all stem from a woman aged 50 to 60 with Graves' hyperthyroidism that later progressed to Graves' ophthalmopathy.

This chain connects TRBV5-4 to TRBJ2-1; a possible D gene is TRBD2 (6 bases). Germline lookup yields CDR1 SGHNT and CDR2 YYREEE (reference sequence). Between the trimmed V and J ends, which lost 0 bases and 5 bases, there was a span of 15 bases. This CDR3 contains 16 residues. The CDR3 region is CASSLDGGLPNNEQFF. In DNA, the CDR3 is TGTGCCAGCAGCTTGGATGGAGGGCTCCCTAACAATGAGCAGTTCTTC.

This clonotype was seen many times. This chain joins TRBV18 and TRBJ2-1; no clear D gene. The CDR3 runs to 12 residues. Trimming shortened V by 4 bases and J by 5 bases, and 6 bases separated the two germline ends. CDR1 and CDR2 from the germline V gene are KGHSH and LQKENI. The CDR3 spells CASSLGHNEQFF. In nucleotides, the CDR3 is TGTGCCAGCTCACTAGGGCACAATGAGCAGTTCTTC.

This clonotype was detected ten times or more. The chain is built from TRBV6-1 and TRBJ1-3; 10 bases map to TRBD1. CDR3 size: 13 residues. Germline values: CDR1 MNHNS, CDR2 SASEGT. Trimming took 6 bases from V and 8 from J; bases not matched to a gene: 4. Written as DNA, the CDR3 is TGTGCCAGCAGGCGACAGGGGGCAGACACCATATATTTT. Its translation: CASRRQGADTIYF.

This clonotype was seen repeatedly, ten times or more. J is TRBJ2-7 and V is TRBV28; D may be TRBD2 (6 bases). CDR3 length: 15 residues. Germline V lookup: CDR1 MDHEN, CDR2 SYDVKM. V was clipped by 5 bases and J by 5 bases, with 19 bases between them. The CDR3 DNA is TGTGCCAGCAGTCGAATACTAGCCCGTCGGAACGAGCAGTACTTC. Translating it yields CASSRILARRNEQYF.

This clonotype was seen just once. This chain links TRBV18 with TRBJ2-1; D remains ambiguous. The V end lost 3 bases, the J end lost 10 bases, and 13 bases lay between the germline ends. From germline, CDR1 is KGHSH and CDR2 LQKENI. There are 13 residues in the CDR3. CDR3 coding DNA: TGTGCCAGCTCACCCCCAGCCCCCGGGGAGCAGTTCTTC. Its translation: CASSPPAPGEQFF.

This clonotype was detected many times. The gene calls are TRBV5-1 and TRBJ2-3; D perhaps matches TRBD2 (6 bases). Germline CDR1 reads SGHRS; CDR2 reads YFSETQ. There are 15 residues in the CDR3. The V gene lost 0 bases and the J gene lost 6 bases, with 14 bases spanning the gap. CDR3 protein: CASSLAGAGRDTQYF. In DNA, the CDR3 is TGCGCCAGCAGCTTGGCCGGGGCAGGGAGGGATACGCAGTATTTT.

The chain carries TRBV6-1 and TRBJ2-3; TRBD2 agrees at 7 bases. Germline V gene sequence: CDR1 MNHNS, CDR2 SASEGT. The CDR3 length is 18 residues. Germline trimming cut 5 bases from V and 0 bases from J; bases unmatched to any gene: 14. CDR3: CASSYQGGAGSSTDTQYF. The CDR3 DNA is TGTGCCAGCAGTTATCAGGGAGGAGCGGGATCTAGCACAGATACGCAGTATTTT.